The 30 T cell receptor beta chains presented below share a single source sample, sequenced in a study of cytomegalovirus exposure and HLA in healthy donors. Use of 60 Vbeta and 13 Jbeta primers characterized the PCR. Clones were read by immunoSEQ multiplex PCR, and TCRdb kept only the in-frame ones, dropping some. The table records around 140,000 clones, roughly four fifths of them present only once. The source material was PBMCs. All receptors derive from a man younger than 35 in good health and CMV-seropositive.

The chain has TRBV6-5 and TRBJ2-5; no reliable D call. The CDR3 extends over 13 amino acids. The V gene's germline CDR1 is MNHEY and CDR2 SVGAGI. The V and J ends lost 2 bases and 2 bases respectively, with 6 bases between them. The CDR3, as DNA: TGTGCCAGCAGTTACGACAAACAAGAGACCCAGTACTTC. Translation gives CASSYDKQETQYF.

This chain uses TRBV28 with TRBJ2-7; 9 bases map to TRBD1. The CDR3 is made up of 15 amino acids. With V trimmed by 4 bases and J by 2 bases, 6 bases remained unmatched. CDR1 is MDHEN and CDR2 is SYDVKM in the germline V gene. The CDR3 DNA is TGTGCCAGCAGTTACAGGGGGCAACTTACCTACGAGCAGTACTTC. This sequence encodes CASSYRGQLTYEQYF.

Comment on this clone: One junction end disagrees with the germline gene, perhaps due to a read error. CDR3 coding DNA: TGCGCCAGCAGACTGGACTTCGGCACCGGGGAGCGGTTTTTT. It codes for CASRLDFGTGERFF. The chain employs TRBV5-1 and TRBJ2-2; perhaps TRBD2 as D (5 bases). CDR3 length equals 14 residues. The germline gives CDR1 SGHRS, CDR2 YFSETQ.

This chain joins TRBV10-3 and TRBJ2-7, with D perhaps matching TRBD1 (6 bases). Germline values: CDR1 ENHRY, CDR2 SYGVKD. Trimming took 10 bases from V and 5 from J, leaving 21 bases between them. This CDR3 has 14 amino acids. CDR3 amino acids: CATARTVDPDEQYF. CDR3 DNA: TGTGCCACCGCCCGGACAGTGGATCCGGACGAGCAGTACTTC.

CDR3 bases: TGTGCCAGCAGCTCTATTGAACTAGCGCCGAGCTCCTACAATGAGCAGTTCTTC. The encoded protein is CASSSIELAPSSYNEQFF. The chain links TRBV7-9 to TRBJ2-1; 7 positions match TRBD2. Germline trimming cut 4 bases from V and 0 bases from J; bases unmatched to any gene: 12. Germline V gene sequence: CDR1 SEHNR, CDR2 FQNEAQ (reference sequence). The CDR3 spans 18 residues.

The rearrangement joins TRBV9 to TRBJ1-5; TRBD1 aligns across 7 bases. This CDR3 comprises 15 residues. Losses at the gene ends were 0 bases for V and 3 bases for J; bases not matched to a gene: 3. In germline, CDR1 is SGDLS, CDR2 YYNGEE. CDR3 bases: TGTGCCAGCAGCGTAGGAGGGGGCCTCAATCAGCCCCAGCATTTT. It translates to CASSVGGGLNQPQHF. Full variable domain (outside the CDR3, taken from reference TRBV9 and TRBJ1-5): DSGVTQTPKHLITATGQRVTLRCSPRSGDLSVYWYQQSLDQGLQFLIQYYNGEERAKGNILERFSAQQFPDLHSELNLSSLELGDSALYFCASSVGGGLNQPQHFGDGTRLSIL.

The gene calls are TRBV7-9 and TRBJ2-1; 7 nucleotides agree with TRBD1. The germline V gene has CDR1 SEHNR and CDR2 FQNEAQ (reference sequence). The CDR3 covers 13 residues. Unmatched junction bases numbered 5, after V lost 7 bases and J lost 5 bases. DNA for the CDR3: TGTGCCAGCATTCACACAGGGGACAATGAGCAGTTCTTC. It encodes CASIHTGDNEQFF.

The rearrangement joins TRBV18 to TRBJ1-2, with a weak D call TRBD1 (6 bases). Trimming took 1 base from V and 8 from J, leaving 20 bases between them. Germline V gives CDR1 KGHSH, CDR2 LQKENI. The CDR3 is 16 amino acids. CDR3 nucleotide sequence: TGTGCCAGCTCACCACGCCTGCTGGACAGTCATCAGGGCTACACCTTC. This gives the protein CASSPRLLDSHQGYTF.

The gene calls are TRBV21-1 and TRBJ1-1. TRBV21-1 represents a pseudogene. This CDR3 contains 17 residues. CDR3 coding DNA: TGTGCCAGCAGCAAAGGGAGCGGTCCTACTATGAACACTGAAGCTTTCTTT. It translates to CASSKGSGPTMNTEAFF.

The chain couples TRBV10-3 to TRBJ2-1; TRBD2 matches 16 bases. Losses at the gene ends were 6 bases for V and 5 bases for J; bases not matched to a gene: 7. The CDR3 is 17 residues long. Germline CDR1 ENHRY, CDR2 SYGVKD. CDR3 amino acids: CAIRVGTSGRGNNEQFF. As DNA, the CDR3 is TGTGCCATCAGGGTCGGGACTAGCGGGAGGGGTAACAATGAGCAGTTCTTC.

In this sample, this clone turned up once. The chain employs TRBV19 and TRBJ2-3; D is possibly TRBD1 (7 bases). The V end was cut by 5 bases, the J end by 1 base, with 13 bases between. Germline CDR1 LNHDA, CDR2 SQIVND (reference sequence). This CDR3 contains 15 residues. This chain's CDR3 is CASSPRGAGTDTQYF. CDR3 nucleotides: TGTGCCAGTAGTCCCAGGGGGGCTGGCACAGATACGCAGTATTTT.

This chain uses TRBV7-6 with TRBJ2-7; no reliable D call. Germline CDR1 and CDR2: SGHVS and FNYEAQ. The CDR3 is made up of 13 amino acids. V was trimmed by 4 bases and J by 2 bases, leaving 9 bases between them. CDR3 sequence reads: CASSWQRTYEQYF. The CDR3 nucleotides are TGTGCCAGCAGCTGGCAGAGGACCTACGAGCAGTACTTC.

This rearrangement joins TRBV18 to TRBJ2-5, with 12 positions matching TRBD1. Germline-derived CDR1 and CDR2 are KGHSH and LQKENI. Trimming took 2 bases from V and 5 from J; bases not matched to a gene: 6. This CDR3 contains 16 residues. CDR3 loop: CASSPTGTGGSETQYF. The DNA of the CDR3 is TGTGCCAGCTCACCAACCGGGACAGGGGGCTCGGAGACCCAGTACTTC.

This chain uses TRBV10-3 with TRBJ1-2; maybe TRBD1 (6 bases). Germline V lookup: CDR1 ENHRY, CDR2 SYGVKD. CDR3 size: 15 residues. V lost 7 bases to trimming and J lost 4 bases, with 19 bases between them. The CDR3 sequence: CAITQLQGPGYGYTF. DNA for the CDR3: TGTGCCATCACCCAATTACAGGGCCCTGGCTATGGCTACACCTTC.

The CDR3 protein is CASTSGSVHEQYF. In nucleotides, the CDR3 is TGTGCCAGTACTAGCGGGAGTGTGCACGAGCAGTACTTC. The genes are TRBV28 and TRBJ2-7; 11 bases are a match to TRBD2. The CDR3 is 13 residues long. The junction had 6 bases not matched to a gene; V was cut back by 9 bases and J by 5 bases. Germline CDR1 is MDHEN and CDR2 is SYDVKM.

This chain connects TRBV2 to TRBJ2-5; D is undetermined. The better agreement between TRBJ2-7 and the DNA end casts doubt on the J call. The CDR3 totals 11 residues. CDR1 and CDR2 (germline): SNHLY, FYNNEI. The CDR3, as DNA: TGTGCCAGCAGTGCCGCCTACGAGCAGTACTTC. It translates to CASSAAYEQYF.

The V gene is TRBV19, the J gene TRBJ1-5; D is unresolved. Germline assignment: CDR1 LNHDA and CDR2 SQIVND (reference sequence). This CDR3 spans 13 amino acids. V was cut by 6 bases and J by 2 bases, with 8 bases left in between. The CDR3 nucleotides read TGTGCCAGTAGCCCCGGTGGCAATCAGCCCCAGCATTTT. Encoded protein: CASSPGGNQPQHF.

The DNA of the CDR3 is TGTGCCAGCAGCCCCTTAGCGGGAAACTCCTACGAGCAGTACTTC. Its translation is CASSPLAGNSYEQYF. This chain connects TRBV7-3 to TRBJ2-7, with 8 bases lining up with TRBD2. The CDR3 spans 15 residues. V was pared by 5 bases and J by 0 bases, with 6 bases of the junction left unmatched. Germline CDR1 SGHTA, CDR2 FQGTGA.

The CDR3 region has the DNA TGCAGCGTTGAGAGAAGGGCAGGGGTACTTTGGACTAGCGGGAGCTTGTTCTACGAGCAGTACTTC. The encoded protein is CSVERRAGVLWTSGSLFYEQYF. The chain is built from TRBV29-1 and TRBJ2-7, with 13 nucleotides matching TRBD2. CDR1 is SQVTM and CDR2 is ANQGSEA in the germline V gene. The V and J ends lost 3 bases and 3 bases, in that order; junction bases with no gene match: 26. This CDR3 is 22 amino acids long.

V is TRBV18 and J is TRBJ2-2; TRBD1 might be the D (5 bases). This CDR3 contains 12 residues. Germline V lookup: CDR1 KGHSH, CDR2 LQKENI. V dropped 8 bases and J dropped 4 bases, with 8 bases sitting between them. The CDR3 sequence is CASTTVTGELFF. As DNA, the CDR3 is TGTGCCAGCACGACAGTCACCGGGGAGCTGTTTTTT.

The V call is TRBV7-9, the J call TRBJ2-7, with D maybe TRBD1 (6 bases). Germline V gene sequence: CDR1 SEHNR, CDR2 FQNEAQ (reference sequence). Trimming cost V 1 base and J 6 bases, with 10 bases left between them. This CDR3 region has 13 residues. In DNA, the CDR3 is TGTGCCAGCAGCTTAGTATCAGGGGCCGAGCAGTACTTC. This encodes CASSLVSGAEQYF.

CDR3 loop: CASRLTEGGGGYTF. The CDR3 coding sequence is TGCGCCAGCAGGCTGACTGAGGGAGGAGGTGGCTACACCTTC. The chain joins TRBV5-1 to TRBJ1-2; D call uncertain. Trimming took 5 bases from V and 7 from J, leaving 18 bases between them. The CDR3 has 14 amino acids. CDR1 is SGHRS, CDR2 YFSETQ, per germline. The variable domain in full, completed from reference TRBV5-1 and TRBJ1-2, reads KAGVTQTPRYLIKTRGQQVTLSCSPISGHRSVSWYQQTPGQGLQFLFEYFSETQRNKGNFPGRFSGRQFSNSRSEMNVSTLELGDSALYLCASRLTEGGGGYTFGSGTRLTVV.

The genes are TRBV5-1 and TRBJ2-5; TRBD2 matches 11 bases. Near its end, the DNA agrees better with TRBJ2-7, so the J call may be wrong. CDR3 length: 17 amino acids. Germline CDR1 SGHRS, CDR2 YFSETQ. This CDR3 reads CASSGETSGIISYEQYF. In DNA form, the CDR3 reads TGCGCCAGCAGCGGGGAGACTAGCGGGATTATCTCCTACGAGCAGTACTTC.

This clone was counted a single time. The chain carries TRBV9 and TRBJ2-3; a weak D match, TRBD2 (7 bases). The CDR3 has 12 residues. Between the trimmed V and J ends, which lost 7 bases and 4 bases, there was a span of 10 bases. Germline CDR1 and CDR2: SGDLS and YYNGEE. This CDR3 reads CASQGGADTQYF. As DNA, the CDR3 is TGTGCCAGCCAAGGGGGGGCAGATACGCAGTATTTT.

The gene calls are TRBV5-4 and TRBJ2-1; 9 nucleotides match TRBD2. The J segment lost 6 bases and the V segment lost 4 bases, leaving 11 bases of the junction unmatched. There are 16 residues in the CDR3. Germline loops: CDR1 SGHNT, CDR2 YYREEE (reference sequence). CDR3 amino acids: CASSPPGGRGSNEQFF. As DNA, the CDR3 is TGTGCCAGCAGCCCCCCCGGCGGGAGGGGAAGCAATGAGCAGTTCTTC.

The chain combines TRBV4-1 with TRBJ2-7, with 8 bases matching TRBD2. V shed 0 bases and J 7 bases; nucleotides not matched to a gene: 8. The CDR3 runs to 15 residues. Germline V gene lookup returns CDR1 MGHRA and CDR2 YSYEKL. In DNA, the CDR3 is TGCGCCAGCAGCCAAGAGGTAGCGGGGTCTGGAGAGCAGTACTTC. Amino acid sequence: CASSQEVAGSGEQYF.

This clone was seen once. The chain joins TRBV27 to TRBJ1-2, with no clear D. Germline lookup yields CDR1 MNHEY and CDR2 SMNVEV (reference sequence). This CDR3 has 15 residues. Deletions cut 0 bases from V and 1 base from J, with 9 bases between. Here the CDR3 reads CASSLSGSRNYGYTF. The CDR3 bases are TGTGCCAGCAGTTTATCAGGGAGCCGTAACTATGGCTACACCTTC.

The CDR3 loop reads CASSPSIRGATNEKLFF. DNA for the CDR3: TGTGCCAGCTCACCGTCAATTAGAGGCGCAACTAATGAAAAACTGTTTTTT. The rearrangement links TRBV18 to TRBJ1-4; no clear D gene. CDR3 length: 17 residues. V was shortened by 3 bases and J by 0 bases, with 14 bases between the two germline ends. Per germline, CDR1 KGHSH and CDR2 LQKENI. Supplemented by reference TRBV18 and TRBJ1-4, the full variable domain reads NAGVMQNPRHLVRRRGQEARLRCSPMKGHSHVYWYRQLPEEGLKFMVYLQKENIIDESGMPKERFSAEFPKEGPSILRIQQVVRGDSAAYFCASSPSIRGATNEKLFFGSGTQLSVL.

The chain uses TRBV15 and TRBJ2-1; maybe TRBD1 (6 bases). In germline, CDR1 is LNHNV, CDR2 YYDKDF (reference sequence). The CDR3 runs to 12 residues. Trimming stripped 5 bases from V and 6 bases from J, with 8 bases between. CDR3 protein: CATSRTVNEQFF. Written as DNA, the CDR3 is TGTGCCACCAGCCGGACAGTCAATGAGCAGTTCTTC. Full variable domain (outside the CDR3, taken from reference TRBV15 and TRBJ2-1): DAMVIQNPRYQVTQFGKPVTLSCSQTLNHNVMYWYQQKSSQAPKLLFHYYDKDFNNEADTPDNFQSRRPNTSFCFLDIRSPGLGDTAMYLCATSRTVNEQFFGPGTRLTVL.

This rearrangement joins TRBV6-5 to TRBJ2-3; D gene unclear. Germline V gene sequence: CDR1 MNHEY, CDR2 SVGAGI. The CDR3 runs to 16 residues. Trimming left V 0 bases short and J 4 bases short, with 14 bases between. The CDR3 sequence is CASSYSAAAIADTQYF. The CDR3 region has the DNA TGTGCCAGCAGTTACTCGGCGGCAGCGATTGCAGATACGCAGTATTTT.